This TCR beta chain was captured by sequencing in a study of cytomegalovirus exposure and HLA in healthy donors. Whole-study findings and limits: Indistinguishability led to the exclusion of some V segments, TRBV6-2 and TRBV6-3 included. Researchers reported from a later analysis that most CMV-associated TCR beta chains appeared HLA-restricted.

Germline-derived CDR1 and CDR2 are MNHEY and SVGAGI. V was trimmed by 3 bases and J by 5 bases, leaving 13 bases between them. The CDR3 sequence is 14 residues long. Comment on this clone: Its antigen is currently unknown.

Sampled while nominally healthy, donors likely had unrecorded immune exposures. The PCR made use of 60 Vbeta and 13 Jbeta primers. Measured with immunoSEQ multiplex PCR; TCRdb has only the in-frame clones, and not every one. The sample has roughly 120,000 clones; 60% to 85% are singletons. This TCR was recovered from a man in his fifties in good health and CMV-seropositive. The chain has TRBV6-5 and TRBJ1-1; D gene unclear. Sequencing was done on a sample of PBMCs. The CDR3 DNA is TGTGCCAGCAGTTATGAAGTCTTTGCGACTGAAGCTTTCTTT. It encodes CASSYEVFATEAFF.